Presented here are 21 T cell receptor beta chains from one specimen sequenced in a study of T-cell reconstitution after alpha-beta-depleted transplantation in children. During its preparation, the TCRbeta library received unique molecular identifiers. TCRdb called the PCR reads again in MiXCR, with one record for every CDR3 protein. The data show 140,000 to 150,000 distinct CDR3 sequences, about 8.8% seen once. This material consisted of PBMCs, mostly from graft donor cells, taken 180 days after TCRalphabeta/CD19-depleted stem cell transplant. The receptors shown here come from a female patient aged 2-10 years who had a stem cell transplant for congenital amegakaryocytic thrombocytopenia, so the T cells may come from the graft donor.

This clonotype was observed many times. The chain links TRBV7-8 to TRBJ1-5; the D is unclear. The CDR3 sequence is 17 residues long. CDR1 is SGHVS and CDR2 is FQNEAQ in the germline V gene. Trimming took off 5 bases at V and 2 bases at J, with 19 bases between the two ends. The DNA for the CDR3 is TGTGCCAGCAGCGTACATCCGTCCGGATGGGGCAATCAGCCCCAGCATTTT. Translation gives CASSVHPSGWGNQPQHF.

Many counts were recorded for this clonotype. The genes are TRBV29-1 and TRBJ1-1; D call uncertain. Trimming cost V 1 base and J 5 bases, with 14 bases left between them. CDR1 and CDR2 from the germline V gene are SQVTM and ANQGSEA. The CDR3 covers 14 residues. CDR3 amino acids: CSVEGIGRRTEAFF. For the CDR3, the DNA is TGCAGCGTTGAAGGTATCGGGAGGAGAACTGAAGCTTTCTTT.

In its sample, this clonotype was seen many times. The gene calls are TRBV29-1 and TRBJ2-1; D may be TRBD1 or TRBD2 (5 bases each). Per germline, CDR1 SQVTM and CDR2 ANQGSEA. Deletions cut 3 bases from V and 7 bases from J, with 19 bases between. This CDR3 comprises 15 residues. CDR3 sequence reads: CSVDSGGGRPNEQFF. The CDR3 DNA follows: TGCAGCGTTGATTCGGGTGGGGGAAGGCCGAATGAGCAGTTCTTC.

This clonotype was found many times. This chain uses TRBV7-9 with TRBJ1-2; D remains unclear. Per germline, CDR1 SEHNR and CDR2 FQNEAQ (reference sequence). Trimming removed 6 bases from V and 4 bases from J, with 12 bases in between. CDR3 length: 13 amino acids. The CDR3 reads CASSHSGSYGYTF. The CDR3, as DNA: TGTGCCAGCAGTCACTCGGGCAGCTATGGCTACACCTTC. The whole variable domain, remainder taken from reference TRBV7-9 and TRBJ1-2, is DTGVSQNPRHKITKRGQNVTFRCDPISEHNRLYWYRQTLGQGPEFLTYFQNEAQLEKSRLLSDRFSAERPKGSFSTLEIQRTEQGDSAMYLCASSHSGSYGYTFGSGTRLTVV.

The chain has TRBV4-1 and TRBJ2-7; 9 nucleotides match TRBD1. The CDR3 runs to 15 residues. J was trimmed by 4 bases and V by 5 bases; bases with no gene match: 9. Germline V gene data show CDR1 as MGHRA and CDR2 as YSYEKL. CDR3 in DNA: TGCGCCAGCAGCGAGACCGGGACAGGGCAATACGAGCAGTACTTC. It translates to CASSETGTGQYEQYF.

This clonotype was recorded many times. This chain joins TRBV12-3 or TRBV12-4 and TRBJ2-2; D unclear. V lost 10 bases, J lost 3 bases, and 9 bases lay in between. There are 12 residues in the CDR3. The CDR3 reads CANALDTGELFF. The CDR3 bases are TGTGCCAACGCACTGGACACCGGGGAGCTGTTTTTT.

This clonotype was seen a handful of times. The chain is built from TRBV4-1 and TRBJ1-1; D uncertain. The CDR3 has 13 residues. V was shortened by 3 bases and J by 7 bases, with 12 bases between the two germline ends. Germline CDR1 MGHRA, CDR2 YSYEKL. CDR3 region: CASSHHRVDEAFF. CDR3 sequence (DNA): TGCGCCAGCAGCCATCACCGGGTGGATGAAGCTTTCTTT.

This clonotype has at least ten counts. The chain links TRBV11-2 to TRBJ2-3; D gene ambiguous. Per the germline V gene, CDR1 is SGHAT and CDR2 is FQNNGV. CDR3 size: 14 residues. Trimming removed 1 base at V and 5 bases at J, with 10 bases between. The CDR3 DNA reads TGTGCCAGCAGCTTAGGTGGGCCGGGAGATACGCAGTATTTT. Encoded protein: CASSLGGPGDTQYF.

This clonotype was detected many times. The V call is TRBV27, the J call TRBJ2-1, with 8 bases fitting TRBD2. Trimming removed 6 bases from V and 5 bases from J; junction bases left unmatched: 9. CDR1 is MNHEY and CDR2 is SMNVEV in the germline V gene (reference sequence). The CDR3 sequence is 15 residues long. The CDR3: CASSPLAGRHNEQFF. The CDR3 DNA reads TGTGCCAGCAGCCCTTTAGCGGGACGACACAATGAGCAGTTCTTC.

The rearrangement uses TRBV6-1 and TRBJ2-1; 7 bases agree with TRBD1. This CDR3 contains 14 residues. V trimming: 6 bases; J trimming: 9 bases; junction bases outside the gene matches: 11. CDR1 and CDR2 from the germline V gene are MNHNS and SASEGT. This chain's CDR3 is CASRENRGLSEQFF. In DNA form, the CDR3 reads TGTGCCAGCAGGGAGAACAGGGGCCTTTCTGAGCAGTTCTTC.

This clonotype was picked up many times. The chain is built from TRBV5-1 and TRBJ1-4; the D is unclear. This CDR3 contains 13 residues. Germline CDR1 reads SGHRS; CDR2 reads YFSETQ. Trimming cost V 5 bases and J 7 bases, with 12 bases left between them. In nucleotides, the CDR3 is TGCGCCAGCAGAGACAAAAATTTTGAAAAACTGTTTTTT. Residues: CASRDKNFEKLFF. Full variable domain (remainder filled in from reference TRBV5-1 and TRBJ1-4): KAGVTQTPRYLIKTRGQQVTLSCSPISGHRSVSWYQQTPGQGLQFLFEYFSETQRNKGNFPGRFSGRQFSNSRSEMNVSTLELGDSALYLCASRDKNFEKLFFGSGTQLSVL.

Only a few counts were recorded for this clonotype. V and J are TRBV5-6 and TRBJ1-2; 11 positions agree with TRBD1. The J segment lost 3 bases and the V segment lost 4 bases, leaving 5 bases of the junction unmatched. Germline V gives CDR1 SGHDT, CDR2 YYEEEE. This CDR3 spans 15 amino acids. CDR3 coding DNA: TGTGCCAGCAGCCTGACGGGACAGGGGGACTATGGCTACACCTTC. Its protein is CASSLTGQGDYGYTF.

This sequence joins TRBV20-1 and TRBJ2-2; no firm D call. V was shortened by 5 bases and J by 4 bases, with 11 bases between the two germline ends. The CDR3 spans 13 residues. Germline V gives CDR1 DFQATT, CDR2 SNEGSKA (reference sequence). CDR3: CSAVGPSTGELFF. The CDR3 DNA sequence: TGCAGTGCTGTGGGCCCTTCCACCGGGGAGCTGTTTTTT.

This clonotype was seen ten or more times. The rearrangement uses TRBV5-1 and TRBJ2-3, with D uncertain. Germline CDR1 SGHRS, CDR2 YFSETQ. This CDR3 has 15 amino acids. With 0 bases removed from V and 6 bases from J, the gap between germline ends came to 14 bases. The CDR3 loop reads CASSLEVGLSDTQYF. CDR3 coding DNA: TGCGCCAGCAGCTTGGAAGTAGGATTATCGGATACGCAGTATTTT.

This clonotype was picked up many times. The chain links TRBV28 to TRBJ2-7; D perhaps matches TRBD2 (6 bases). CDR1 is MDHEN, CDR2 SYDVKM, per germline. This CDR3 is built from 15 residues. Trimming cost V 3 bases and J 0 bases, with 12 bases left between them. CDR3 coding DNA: TGTGCCAGCAGTTTGTCGGGGACTCTCTCCTACGAGCAGTACTTC. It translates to CASSLSGTLSYEQYF.

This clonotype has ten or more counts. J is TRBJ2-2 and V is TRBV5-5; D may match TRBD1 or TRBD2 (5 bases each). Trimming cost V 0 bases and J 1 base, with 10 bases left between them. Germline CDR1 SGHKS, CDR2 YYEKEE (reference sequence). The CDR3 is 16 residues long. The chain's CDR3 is CASSLAGAQNTGELFF. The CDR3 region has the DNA TGTGCCAGCAGCTTGGCCGGGGCGCAGAACACCGGGGAGCTGTTTTTT.

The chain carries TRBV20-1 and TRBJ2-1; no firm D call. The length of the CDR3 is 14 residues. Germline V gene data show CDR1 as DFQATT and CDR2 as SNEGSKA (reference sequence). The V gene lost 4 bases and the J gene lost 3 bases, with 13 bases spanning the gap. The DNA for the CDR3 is TGCAGTGCTAAATCAGAGGTGGGCTACAATGAGCAGTTCTTC. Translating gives CSAKSEVGYNEQFF.

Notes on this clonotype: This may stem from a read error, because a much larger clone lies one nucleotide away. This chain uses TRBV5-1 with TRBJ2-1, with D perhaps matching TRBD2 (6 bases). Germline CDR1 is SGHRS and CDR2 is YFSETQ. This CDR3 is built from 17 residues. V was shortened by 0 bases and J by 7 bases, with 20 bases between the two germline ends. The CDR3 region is CASSLESRGTRRNEQFF. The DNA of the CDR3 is TGCGCCAGCAGCTTGGAAAGTCGGGGGACGCGGCGGAATGAGCAGTTCTTC.

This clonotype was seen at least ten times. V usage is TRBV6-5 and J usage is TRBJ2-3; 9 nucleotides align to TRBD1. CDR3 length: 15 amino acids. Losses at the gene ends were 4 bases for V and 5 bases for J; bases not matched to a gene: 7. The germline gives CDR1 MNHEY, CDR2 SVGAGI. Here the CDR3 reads CASSLQGALGDTQYF. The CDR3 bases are TGTGCCAGCAGTTTACAGGGGGCGTTGGGAGATACGCAGTATTTT.

Here the CDR3 reads CASSSTGGGGQPQHF. CDR3 nucleotide sequence: TGCGCCAGCAGCTCCACAGGGGGAGGTGGTCAGCCCCAGCATTTT. The V and J genes are TRBV5-1 and TRBJ1-5, with 8 bases fitting TRBD1. The germline CDR1 and CDR2 sequences are SGHRS and YFSETQ. The CDR3 loop spans 15 amino acids. The V and J ends lost 3 bases and 6 bases, in that order; junction bases with no gene match: 8.

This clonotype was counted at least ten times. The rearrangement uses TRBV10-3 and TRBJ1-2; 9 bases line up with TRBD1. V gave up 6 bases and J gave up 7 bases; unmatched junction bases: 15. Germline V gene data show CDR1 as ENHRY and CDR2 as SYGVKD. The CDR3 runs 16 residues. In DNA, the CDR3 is TGTGCCATCAGCGGGGGACAGGGTCCGTTTTTAATTGGCTACACCTTC. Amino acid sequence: CAISGGQGPFLIGYTF.